These 31 T cell receptor beta chains came from one sample sequenced in a study of identical twins. TCRdb re-derived calls from the 5' RACE reads in MiXCR, one entry per CDR3 protein. Of 1.5 million to 2 million distinct CDR3 sequences in the sample, less than 40% were seen once. Sequences were obtained from cord blood. These receptors all stem from a newborn girl in good health.

This clonotype appeared a few times. This chain joins TRBV19 and TRBJ2-3; D is unclear. The V end was cut by 3 bases, the J end by 1 base, with 8 bases between. Looked up from germline, CDR1 is LNHDA and CDR2 is SQIVND (reference sequence). The CDR3 contains 14 residues. Here the CDR3 DNA reads TGTGCCAGTAGTATCGGCCCAGGCACAGATACGCAGTATTTT. Residues: CASSIGPGTDTQYF.

V usage is TRBV20-1 and J usage is TRBJ2-7, with 9 bases aligning to TRBD1. With V trimmed by 3 bases and J by 2 bases, 2 bases remained unmatched. This CDR3 has 13 amino acids. Germline V lookup: CDR1 DFQATT, CDR2 SNEGSKA (reference sequence). The CDR3 DNA reads TGCAGTGCTAGCAGACAGGGGGCCTACGAGCAGTACTTC. Its protein is CSASRQGAYEQYF.

At least ten counts were recorded for this clonotype. The rearrangement links TRBV18 to TRBJ2-1; no definite D call. The CDR3 is 13 amino acids. From germline, CDR1 is KGHSH and CDR2 LQKENI. The V and J ends lost 6 bases and 13 bases respectively, with 19 bases between them. The CDR3 loop reads CASSPPSLRIQFF. The DNA of the CDR3 is TGTGCCAGCTCTCCCCCCTCCTTGCGGATTCAGTTCTTC.

A few counts support this clonotype. The rearrangement uses TRBV20-1 and TRBJ2-7; TRBD1 matches at 12 bases. The V gene end was trimmed by 3 bases and the J gene end by 6 bases; junction bases not matched to a gene: 3. The CDR3 totals 13 residues. CDR1 and CDR2 from the germline V gene are DFQATT and SNEGSKA (reference sequence). The CDR3 spells CSASRDRGLEQYF. The CDR3 DNA follows: TGCAGTGCTAGCAGGGACAGGGGGCTCGAGCAGTACTTC.

The rearrangement links TRBV7-2 to TRBJ2-1, with TRBD2 as a possible D gene (6 bases). The germline V gene has CDR1 SGHTA and CDR2 FQGNSA. This CDR3 spans 14 amino acids. V was shortened by 3 bases and J by 13 bases, with 19 bases between the two germline ends. The CDR3 spells CASSFSRDSVYQFF. The CDR3 DNA sequence: TGTGCCAGCAGCTTTTCCCGGGACTCAGTATACCAGTTCTTC. Variable domain in full (rest from reference TRBV7-2 and TRBJ2-1): GAGVSQSPSNKVTEKGKDVELRCDPISGHTALYWYRQSLGQGLEFLIYFQGNSAPDKSGLPSDRFSAERTGGSVSTLTIQRTQQEDSAVYLCASSFSRDSVYQFFGPGTRLTVL.

The chain carries TRBV6-1 and TRBJ1-2; 10 bases map to TRBD1. This CDR3 spans 12 amino acids. In germline, CDR1 is MNHNS, CDR2 SASEGT. The CDR3 region has the DNA TGTGACCCTGACAGGGGGCAAAATGGCTACACCTTC. Its protein is CDPDRGQNGYTF.

This clonotype was seen only a few times. The V gene is TRBV6-5, the J gene TRBJ1-4; D unclear. The ends were cut back, 0 bases at V and 7 bases at J, with 6 bases in the middle. The length of the CDR3 is 13 residues. CDR1 is MNHEY and CDR2 is SVGAGI in the germline V gene. The CDR3 protein is CASSYSTREKLFF. The CDR3 DNA reads as TGTGCCAGCAGTTACTCGACTCGTGAAAAACTGTTTTTT.

This chain uses TRBV18 with TRBJ1-5; D is undetermined. The CDR3 is 14 residues long. The V gene lost 6 bases and the J gene lost 3 bases, with 12 bases spanning the gap. Germline V gene sequence: CDR1 KGHSH, CDR2 LQKENI. CDR3 protein: CASSPGLLNQPQHF. CDR3 coding DNA: TGTGCCAGCTCCCCCGGACTGCTCAATCAGCCCCAGCATTTT.

In this sample, this clonotype turned up a few times. The V call is TRBV12-3 or TRBV12-4, the J call TRBJ2-3; tentatively, D is TRBD1 (5 bases). The ends were cut back, 3 bases at V and 0 bases at J, with 16 bases in the middle. The CDR3 contains 17 residues. CDR3 in amino acids: CASSFRLLGASTDTQYF. The CDR3, as DNA: TGTGCCAGCAGTTTTAGGTTGCTAGGGGCTAGCACAGATACGCAGTATTTT.

This clonotype was counted a few times. A junction boundary mismatches the germline segment, possibly from a read error. The chain employs TRBV29-1 and TRBJ1-6; TRBD1 matches at 9 bases. The length of the CDR3 is 13 residues. Germline loops: CDR1 SQVTM, CDR2 ANQGSEA. DNA of the CDR3: TGCAGCGTCCTCGGGACAGGGAATTCACCCCCCCACTTT. This sequence encodes CSVLGTGNSPPHF. The whole variable domain, remainder taken from reference TRBV29-1 and TRBJ1-6, is SAVISQKPSRDICQRGTSLTIQCQVDSQVTMMFWYRQQPGQSLTLIATANQGSEATYESGFVIDKFPISRPNLTFSTLTVSNMSPEDSSIYLCSVLGTGNSPPHFGNGTRLTVT.

V is TRBV30 and J is TRBJ1-4; weak D call: TRBD1 (5 bases). The V gene lost 3 bases and the J gene lost 5 bases, with 13 bases spanning the gap. The CDR3 consists of 14 residues. Germline-derived CDR1 and CDR2 are GTSNPN and SVGIG (reference sequence). Here the CDR3 reads CAWSLSGGNEKLFF. As DNA, the CDR3 is TGTGCCTGGAGCCTCTCCGGGGGGAATGAAAAACTGTTTTTT.

There are many counts of this clonotype. V gene TRBV29-1 combines with J gene TRBJ2-4; possible D gene TRBD2, 5 bases. The length of the CDR3 is 13 residues. Trimming shortened V by 3 bases and J by 1 base, and 7 bases separated the two germline ends. Germline V gives CDR1 SQVTM, CDR2 ANQGSEA. For the CDR3, the DNA is TGCAGCGTTGACGGGGAGGCCAAAAACATTCAGTACTTC. It yields the protein CSVDGEAKNIQYF.

This chain joins TRBV20-1 and TRBJ1-5, with 8 bases aligning to TRBD1. The CDR3 sequence is 14 residues long. J gave up 7 bases and V 7 bases, and 12 bases lay outside the gene matches. Germline CDR1 reads DFQATT; CDR2 reads SNEGSKA (reference sequence). This CDR3 reads CSVVLGQGGQPQHF. The CDR3 nucleotides are TGCAGTGTCGTACTCGGACAGGGTGGACAGCCCCAGCATTTT.

The chain uses TRBV24-1 and TRBJ2-1; D gene unclear. The V end lost 3 bases, the J end lost 12 bases, and 17 bases lay between the germline ends. Germline V gene data show CDR1 as KGHDR and CDR2 as SFDVKD. The CDR3 runs 14 residues. The CDR3 sequence: CATSDNPGPSPQFF. In DNA form, the CDR3 reads TGTGCCACCAGTGATAACCCTGGACCATCTCCGCAGTTCTTC.

This clonotype was picked up a small number of times. The chain has TRBV6-2 or TRBV6-3 and TRBJ2-7, with D unresolved. CDR3 length equals 16 residues. From germline, CDR1 is MNHEY and CDR2 SVGEGT. Trimming pared 7 bases from V and 1 base from J, leaving 20 bases between. As DNA, the CDR3 is TGTGCCAGCACCTCCCTCGGCAGGTCTACTTCCTACGAGCAGTACTTC. This sequence encodes CASTSLGRSTSYEQYF.

The chain is built from TRBV12-3 or TRBV12-4 and TRBJ1-2, with D tentatively TRBD1 (5 bases). The V and J ends lost 7 bases and 8 bases respectively, with 17 bases between them. The CDR3 runs 13 residues. CDR3 in amino acids: CASTPAGTAGYTF. CDR3 nucleotide sequence: TGTGCCAGCACCCCGGCCGGGACGGCCGGCTACACCTTC.

Ten or more counts support this clonotype. CDR3 residues: CASSGLAGFYNEQFF. CDR3 coding DNA: TGTGCCAGCAGCGGACTAGCGGGTTTCTACAATGAGCAGTTCTTC. The gene calls are TRBV11-2 and TRBJ2-1, with 11 bases that match TRBD2. Losses at the gene ends were 5 bases for V and 3 bases for J; bases not matched to a gene: 3. Germline V gene lookup returns CDR1 SGHAT and CDR2 FQNNGV. The CDR3 contains 15 residues. Variable domain in full (rest from reference TRBV11-2 and TRBJ2-1): EAGVAQSPRYKIIEKRQSVAFWCNPISGHATLYWYQQILGQGPKLLIQFQNNGVVDDSQLPKDRFSAERLKGVDSTLKIQPAKLEDSAVYLCASSGLAGFYNEQFFGPGTRLTVL.

This clonotype was observed a few times. This chain's CDR3 is CASSQDPGLPNEQFF. The CDR3 nucleotides read TGCGCCAGCAGCCAAGATCCCGGACTACCAAATGAGCAGTTCTTC. The chain combines TRBV4-1 with TRBJ2-1; D may be TRBD2 (6 bases). Looked up from germline, CDR1 is MGHRA and CDR2 is YSYEKL. The CDR3 runs to 15 residues. The V end lost 0 bases, the J end lost 7 bases, and 13 bases lay between the germline ends.

This clonotype was counted between two and nine times. The J gene is TRBJ2-7, the V gene TRBV6-6; 13 bases agree with TRBD2. This CDR3 is built from 16 residues. Per the germline V gene, CDR1 is MNHNY and CDR2 is SVGAGI (reference sequence). V was clipped by 4 bases and J by 2 bases; unmatched bases: 5. CDR3 in amino acids: CASSWGTSGKAYEQYF. The CDR3 nucleotides read TGTGCCAGCAGTTGGGGGACTAGCGGGAAAGCCTACGAGCAGTACTTC.

V gene TRBV3-1 combines with J gene TRBJ1-2, with D possibly being TRBD1 (5 bases). V lost 1 base, J lost 5 bases, and 14 bases lay in between. The germline gives CDR1 LGHDT, CDR2 YNNKEL (reference sequence). The CDR3 totals 15 residues. This chain's CDR3 is CASSQGRLAGYGYTF. The CDR3, as DNA: TGTGCCAGCAGCCAAGGGCGGCTGGCAGGGTATGGCTACACCTTC. The entire variable domain, with the rest obtained from reference TRBV3-1 and TRBJ1-2, is as follows: DTAVSQTPKYLVTQMGNDKSIKCEQNLGHDTMYWYKQDSKKFLKIMFSYNNKELIINETVPNRFSPKSPDKAHLNLHINSLELGDSAVYFCASSQGRLAGYGYTFGSGTRLTVV.

The rearrangement uses TRBV5-1 and TRBJ2-1; 13 bases are a match to TRBD2. Germline V CDR1 and CDR2: SGHRS, YFSETQ. V lost 3 bases to trimming and J lost 7 bases; unmatched junction nucleotides: 7. This CDR3 is built from 16 residues. The CDR3 DNA reads as TGCGCCAGCAGCTACCCGGGACTAGCGGGATTGAATGAGCAGTTCTTC. This translates into CASSYPGLAGLNEQFF. The variable domain in full, completed from reference TRBV5-1 and TRBJ2-1, reads KAGVTQTPRYLIKTRGQQVTLSCSPISGHRSVSWYQQTPGQGLQFLFEYFSETQRNKGNFPGRFSGRQFSNSRSEMNVSTLELGDSALYLCASSYPGLAGLNEQFFGPGTRLTVL.

The V call is TRBV7-2, the J call TRBJ2-1; 9 nucleotides agree with TRBD2. Germline lookup yields CDR1 SGHTA and CDR2 FQGNSA. V shed 1 base, J shed 8 bases, and the junction held 12 bases outside the gene matches. CDR3 length equals 17 residues. CDR3 coding DNA: TGTGCCAGCAGCTTAGATCCGGCGGGAGGGCCGAGATATGAGCAGTTCTTC. It encodes CASSLDPAGGPRYEQFF.

There are many counts of this clonotype. The chain uses TRBV12-3 or TRBV12-4 and TRBJ2-3, with TRBD1 identical over 8 bases. This CDR3 spans 14 amino acids. The J segment lost 4 bases and the V segment lost 5 bases, leaving 5 bases of the junction unmatched. CDR3 in amino acids: CASSPGTGPDTQYF. Here the CDR3 DNA reads TGTGCCAGCAGTCCGGGGACAGGTCCAGATACGCAGTATTTT.

This chain uses TRBV2 with TRBJ2-1; 8 nucleotides line up with TRBD1. CDR1 and CDR2 from the germline V gene are SNHLY and FYNNEI. The CDR3 covers 16 residues. Trimming removed 4 bases from V and 0 bases from J; junction bases left unmatched: 5. CDR3 sequence: CASSALTGGSYNEQFF. The DNA of the CDR3 is TGTGCCAGCAGTGCGCTTACAGGGGGCTCCTACAATGAGCAGTTCTTC. Filled out from reference TRBV2 and TRBJ2-1, the complete variable domain reads EPEVTQTPSHQVTQMGQEVILRCVPISNHLYFYWYRQILGQKVEFLVSFYNNEISEKSEIFDDQFSVERPDGSNFTLKIRSTKLEDSAMYFCASSALTGGSYNEQFFGPGTRLTVL.

This clonotype appeared a few times. The chain uses TRBV2 and TRBJ1-4; D is possibly TRBD1 (5 bases). Trimming stripped 6 bases from V and 0 bases from J, with 14 bases between. CDR3 length: 16 amino acids. CDR1 is SNHLY, CDR2 FYNNEI, per germline. The CDR3 loop is CASRLGDGATNEKLFF. The CDR3 nucleotides read TGTGCCAGCAGACTCGGGGACGGAGCAACTAATGAAAAACTGTTTTTT. Variable domain in full (rest from reference TRBV2 and TRBJ1-4): EPEVTQTPSHQVTQMGQEVILRCVPISNHLYFYWYRQILGQKVEFLVSFYNNEISEKSEIFDDQFSVERPDGSNFTLKIRSTKLEDSAMYFCASRLGDGATNEKLFFGSGTQLSVL.

The V and J genes are TRBV25-1 and TRBJ2-5; D is possibly TRBD1 (6 bases). Germline V gene lookup returns CDR1 MGHDK and CDR2 SYGVNS. Trimming took 3 bases from V and 11 from J, leaving 19 bases between them. The CDR3 covers 14 residues. CDR3 nucleotide sequence: TGTGCCAGCAGTGATCCACAGGGTTACAATGAGCAGTACTTC. Protein: CASSDPQGYNEQYF.

CDR3 in DNA: TGTGCCAGCAGCTTAGGATCGGGCCGCCTATCACCCCTCCACTTT. This translates into CASSLGSGRLSPLHF. The chain combines TRBV7-2 with TRBJ1-6; unclear D gene. Trimming shortened V by 1 base and J by 10 bases, and 14 bases separated the two germline ends. Per germline, CDR1 SGHTA and CDR2 FQGNSA. This CDR3 region has 15 residues. Filled out from reference TRBV7-2 and TRBJ1-6, the complete variable domain reads GAGVSQSPSNKVTEKGKDVELRCDPISGHTALYWYRQSLGQGLEFLIYFQGNSAPDKSGLPSDRFSAERTGGSVSTLTIQRTQQEDSAVYLCASSLGSGRLSPLHFGNGTRLTVT.

V is TRBV27 and J is TRBJ1-1; D remains unclear. With 3 bases removed from V and 4 bases from J, the gap between germline ends came to 12 bases. The germline gives CDR1 MNHEY, CDR2 SMNVEV (reference sequence). The CDR3 contains 14 residues. This chain's CDR3 is CASSLELRGTEAFF. The CDR3 DNA is TGTGCCAGCAGTTTGGAGCTCCGGGGCACTGAAGCTTTCTTT.

The sample holds a few counts of this clonotype. V is TRBV20-1 and J is TRBJ2-5; maybe TRBD1 (6 bases). The CDR3 is made up of 12 amino acids. Germline CDR1 DFQATT, CDR2 SNEGSKA (reference sequence). With 3 bases removed from V and 7 bases from J, the gap between germline ends came to 12 bases. The CDR3 protein is CSARDRPSTQYF. The DNA for the CDR3 is TGCAGTGCTAGGGACAGACCGTCGACCCAGTACTTC.

This clonotype has more than one count but fewer than ten. The chain couples TRBV5-1 to TRBJ2-3; 7 bases are a match to TRBD1. V lost 3 bases and J lost 2; bases outside the gene matches: 9. CDR1 and CDR2 from the germline V gene are SGHRS and YFSETQ. The CDR3 runs to 16 residues. The CDR3 DNA reads TGCGCCAGCAGCTCCGTACAGGGGCTCACCACAGATACGCAGTATTTT. Protein sequence: CASSSVQGLTTDTQYF.

The rearrangement uses TRBV6-5 and TRBJ2-1; 11 bases line up with TRBD2. Per germline, CDR1 MNHEY and CDR2 SVGAGI. J lost 0 bases, V lost 2 bases, and 12 bases had no gene match. CDR3 length: 20 residues. CDR3 bases: TGTGCCAGCAGTTACGCAGCACCGGGACTAGCGGCTAGCTCCTACAATGAGCAGTTCTTC. This translates into CASSYAAPGLAASSYNEQFF.